This T cell receptor (beta chain) originates from a study of cytomegalovirus exposure and HLA in healthy donors. General study points: By HLA locus, TCR association rates varied in a later analysis, with DRB1 showing the most and HLA-C the fewest.

The PCR ran on 60 Vbeta and 13 Jbeta primers. Repertoires were generated with immunoSEQ multiplex PCR, while TCRdb's copy carries only in-frame clones and drops some. The sample carries some 150,000 clones, 60% to 80% recorded once. Comments on this clone: The antigen is not known.

CDR1 and CDR2 (germline): LNHNV, YYDKDF (reference sequence). The CDR3 has 16 residues. J was trimmed by 2 bases and V by 1 base; bases with no gene match: 6. Healthy donors of bone marrow made up the group. The specimen was PBMCs. The chain couples TRBV15 to TRBJ2-3, with 7 bases identical to TRBD2. This TCR was sampled from a woman aged 50 to 60 in good health and CMV-seronegative. The CDR3 DNA reads as TGTGCCACCAGCAGAGTTGCCGGGGGGAACACAGATACGCAGTATTTT. It specifies CATSRVAGGNTDTQYF.